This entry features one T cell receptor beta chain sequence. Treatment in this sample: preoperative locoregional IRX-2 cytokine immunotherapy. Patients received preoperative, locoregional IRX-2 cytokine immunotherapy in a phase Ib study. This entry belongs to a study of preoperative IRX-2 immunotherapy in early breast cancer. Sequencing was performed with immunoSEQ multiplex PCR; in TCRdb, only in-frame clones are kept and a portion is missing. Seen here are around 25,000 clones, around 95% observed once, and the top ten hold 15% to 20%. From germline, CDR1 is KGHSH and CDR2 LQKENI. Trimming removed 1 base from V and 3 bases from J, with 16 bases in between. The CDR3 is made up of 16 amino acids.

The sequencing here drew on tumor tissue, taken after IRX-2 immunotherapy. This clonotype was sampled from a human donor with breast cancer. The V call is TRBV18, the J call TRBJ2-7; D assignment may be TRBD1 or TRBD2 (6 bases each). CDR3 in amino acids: CASSPLRGGPHYEQYF. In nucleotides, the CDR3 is TGTGCCAGCTCACCACTGAGAGGGGGGCCCCACTACGAGCAGTACTTC.